This is a list of T cell receptor beta chains from one sample in a study of blood T cell repertoires in COVID-19. This table comes from immunoSEQ multiplex PCR, and its TCRdb copy is limited to in-frame clones, with some not included. The sample yields around 200,000 clones, around 80% seen once. The sequenced material came from peripheral blood. These receptors came from a human donor in a cohort sampled during active COVID-19. Each CDR3 is given with its conserved first and last residue. D genes are given only for firm matches. Not every row has a clone size; where given, it reads once, few, many or a size class.

size	length	V	J	D	CDR3	DNA
NA	15	TRBV18	TRBJ2-7	NA	CASSPLGTSSYEQYF	TGTGCCAGCTCACCACTCGGGACATCGTCATACGAGCAGTACTTC
once	17	TRBV19	TRBJ2-3	TRBD2	CASSIGASGGSTDTQYF	TGTGCCAGTAGTATAGGGGCTAGCGGGGGGAGCACAGATACGCAGTATTTT
NA	18	TRBV6-8	TRBJ1-5	NA	CASSYSSPDRNSNQPQHF	TGTGCCAGCAGTTACTCGAGCCCAGACAGAAATAGCAATCAGCCCCAGCATTTT
NA	17	TRBV6-1	TRBJ1-4	NA	CASSAGRSGATNEKLFF	TGTGCCAGCAGTGCGGGAAGGTCAGGGGCAACTAATGAAAAACTGTTTTTT
NA	14	TRBV19	TRBJ2-7	NA	CASSPLGGSYEQYF	TGTGCCAGTAGCCCCCTCGGGGGATCCTACGAGCAGTACTTC
NA	13	TRBV19	TRBJ2-7	NA	CASRGAASYEQYF	TGTGCCAGTAGAGGAGCAGCCTCCTACGAGCAGTACTTC
NA	12	TRBV11-2	TRBJ2-7	NA	CASSRLEYEQYF	TGTGCCAGCAGCCGTCTAGAGTACGAGCAGTACTTC
NA	14	TRBV19	TRBJ1-1	NA	CASSIRGALTEAFF	TGTGCCAGTAGTATACGGGGGGCGCTCACTGAAGCTTTCTTT
NA	16	TRBV21-1	TRBJ2-3	NA	CASSKGGADSTDTQYF	TGTGCCAGCAGCAAAGGGGGCGCAGATAGCACAGATACGCAGTATTTT
NA	14	TRBV2	TRBJ1-1	TRBD1	CASTFGQGRTEAFF	TGTGCCAGCACCTTCGGACAGGGAAGGACTGAAGCTTTCTTT
NA	13	TRBV29-1	TRBJ2-5	TRBD2	CSVQTSGAETQYF	TGCAGCGTACAGACTAGCGGGGCAGAGACCCAGTACTTC
NA	16	TRBV4-1	TRBJ2-1	NA	CASSPARDFTYNEQFF	TGCGCCAGCAGCCCGGCGCGGGACTTTACCTACAATGAGCAGTTCTTC
few	15	TRBV6-5	TRBJ1-5	NA	CASTPRQGGNQPQHF	TGTGCCAGCACCCCTCGGCAGGGCGGCAATCAGCCCCAGCATTTT
NA	14	TRBV7-3	TRBJ1-2	NA	CASSLGRQSSRVTF	TGTGCCAGCAGTTTAGGAAGACAGAGCTCAAGGGTCACCTTC
NA	14	TRBV10-2	TRBJ2-7	TRBD2	CASSGRGSGYEQYF	TGCGCCAGCAGTGGGCGGGGGTCAGGTTACGAGCAGTACTTC
NA	12	TRBV29-1	TRBJ2-7	TRBD2	CSAGTTSYEQYF	TGCAGCGCTGGGACTACATCGTACGAGCAGTACTTC
NA	16	TRBV6-5	TRBJ2-1	NA	CASSYSRGAVYNEQFF	TGTGCCAGCAGTTACTCTCGGGGGGCGGTCTACAATGAGCAGTTCTTC
NA	12	TRBV7-9	TRBJ2-7	TRBD1	CASSPGQATNHF	TGTGCCAGCAGCCCCGGACAGGCCACTAACCACTTC
NA	14	TRBV15	TRBJ2-1	NA	CATLRGGAYNEQFF	TGTGCCACCCTTAGGGGGGGGGCTTACAATGAGCAGTTCTTC
NA	18	TRBV7-9	TRBJ2-7	TRBD2	CASSLALGDGRSSYEQYF	TGTGCCAGCAGCTTAGCCCTCGGAGACGGGAGGAGCTCCTACGAGCAGTACTTC
NA	14	TRBV30	TRBJ1-5	TRBD1	CAWSGTGAHQPQHF	TGTGCCTGGAGCGGTACAGGGGCCCATCAGCCCCAGCATTTT
NA	13	TRBV5-1	TRBJ2-1	TRBD2	CASSLLADNEQFF	TGCGCCAGCAGCTTACTAGCGGACAATGAGCAGTTCTTC
few	15	TRBV11-3	TRBJ2-1	TRBD1	CASTFGTGIYNEQFF	TGTGCCAGCACCTTCGGGACAGGGATCTACAATGAGCAGTTCTTC
NA	13	TRBV3-1/TRBV3-2	TRBJ1-2	NA	CASSQEAIRSYTF	TGTGCCAGCAGCCAAGAAGCGATTAGGAGCTACACCTTC
NA	15	TRBV11-1	TRBJ2-1	NA	CASSESSTQANEQFF	TGTGCCAGCAGCGAATCCTCAACACAGGCCAATGAGCAGTTCTTC
NA	15	TRBV15	TRBJ2-7	NA	CATSKSGASAGEQYF	TGTGCCACCAGCAAATCCGGGGCTTCGGCGGGGGAGCAGTACTTC
NA	17	TRBV5-5	TRBJ2-4	TRBD2	CASSFASGGLAKNIQYF	TGTGCCAGCAGCTTCGCTAGCGGGGGCTTAGCCAAAAACATTCAGTACTTC
NA	17	TRBV3-1/TRBV3-2	TRBJ2-5	NA	CASSQDATPSRQETQYF	TGTGCCAGCAGCCAAGATGCAACTCCCTCCAGGCAAGAGACCCAGTACTTC
NA	12	TRBV6-2/TRBV6-3	TRBJ2-7	NA	CASSMRGYEQYF	TGTGCCAGCAGTATGCGGGGCTACGAGCAGTACTTC
NA	16	TRBV7-8	TRBJ2-5	TRBD2	CASSTNPGRGGETQYF	TGTGCCAGCAGCACTAACCCCGGCCGGGGGGGGGAGACCCAGTACTTC
few	16	TRBV3-1/TRBV3-2	TRBJ2-3	NA	CASSQDLALSTDTQYF	TGTGCCAGCAGCCAAGACCTAGCACTTAGCACAGATACGCAGTATTTT
once	17	TRBV7-2	TRBJ1-1	NA	CASSLDASGGTRTEAFF	TGTGCCAGCAGCTTAGACGCGTCTGGGGGGACTCGGACTGAAGCTTTCTTT
once	14	TRBV4-1	TRBJ2-7	TRBD1	CASSPGQGAVEQYF	TGCGCCAGCAGCCCGGGACAGGGGGCGGTCGAGCAGTACTTC
once	17	TRBV7-6	TRBJ2-2	NA	CASSLARSAGAPGELFF	TGTGCCAGCAGCTTAGCGAGGTCGGCAGGGGCTCCCGGGGAGCTGTTTTTT
NA	15	TRBV3-1/TRBV3-2	TRBJ2-7	TRBD1	CASSPPDRETYEQYF	TGTGCCAGCAGCCCTCCGGACAGGGAAACCTACGAGCAGTACTTC
NA	14	TRBV5-1	TRBJ2-7	NA	CASSSGQGIYEQYF	TGCGCCAGCAGTTCTGGCCAGGGGATCTACGAGCAGTACTTC
NA	16	TRBV5-1	TRBJ2-7	TRBD2	CASSLGASGGADEQYF	TGCGCCAGCAGCCTGGGGGCTAGCGGGGGGGCCGACGAGCAGTACTTC